Listed here is a single T cell receptor (beta chain). The antigen is unknown. The sample belongs to a study of early T cells in non-severe SARS-CoV-2 infection. At the level of the study: Sequencing input comprised bulk RNA from unsorted whole blood; chain pairing was not available. Overall study results and limits: Clonotype matching in VDJdb favored anti-spike CD8 responses and did not capture private and CD4 specificities.

Individual cDNA molecules carried attached unique molecular identifiers. Using its own MiXCR run on the 5' RACE reads, TCRdb lists one record per CDR3 protein. The sample lists some 57,000 distinct CDR3 sequences, 5.6% occurring once. V shed 5 bases, J shed 5 bases, and the junction held 4 bases outside the gene matches. The CDR3 is 13 residues long. CDR1 and CDR2 from the germline V gene are DFQATT and SNEGSKA (reference sequence). V gene TRBV20-1 combines with J gene TRBJ2-3; 10 bases line up with TRBD1. The sequence derives from an adult who was a healthcare worker with PCR-confirmed SARS-CoV-2 infection or an uninfected control (not recorded which). The sequencing sample was made of whole blood. In DNA form, the CDR3 reads TGCAGTGCTCGACAGGGGGCGAAAGATACGCAGTATTTT. Protein product: CSARQGAKDTQYF.